These 13 T cell receptor beta chains share one sample of origin, sequenced in a study of T cells after yellow fever vaccination. MiXCR was run by TCRdb on the 5' RACE reads, yielding one entry per CDR3 protein. The table lists under 550,000 distinct CDR3 sequences, roughly 22% of them singletons. The sample in question was PBMCs, obtained approximately 20 days after the first yellow fever vaccination. These receptors were obtained from a man aged 18 to 29 who received the YFV17D yellow fever vaccine.

The chain couples TRBV7-2 to TRBJ2-3; TRBD2 might be the D (6 bases). Trimming took off 4 bases at V and 2 bases at J, with 10 bases between the two ends. Germline V gives CDR1 SGHTA, CDR2 FQGNSA. The CDR3 has 14 residues. The CDR3, as DNA: TGTGCCAGCAGCTCGCGGGAATACACAGATACGCAGTATTTT. It specifies CASSSREYTDTQYF.

The J gene is TRBJ2-7, the V gene TRBV5-5; possible D gene TRBD1, 7 bases. Per the germline V gene, CDR1 is SGHKS and CDR2 is YYEKEE (reference sequence). V was cut by 1 base and J by 4 bases, with 15 bases left in between. CDR3 length: 15 amino acids. The CDR3 DNA sequence: TGTGCCAGCAGCTTGCTGGGCCAGGGGGGTTACGAGCAGTACGTC. This sequence encodes CASSLLGQGGYEQYV.

The V gene is TRBV7-8, the J gene TRBJ1-4; D gene uncertain. Germline CDR1 and CDR2: SGHVS and FQNEAQ. This CDR3 comprises 15 residues. Trimming shortened V by 7 bases and J by 6 bases, and 18 bases separated the two germline ends. CDR3 in DNA: TGTGCCAGCACCGAACGTTTCGGAGAATATGAAAAACTGTTTTTT. Translated, it gives CASTERFGEYEKLFF.

This clonotype was picked up a small number of times. The V gene is TRBV12-3 or TRBV12-4, the J gene TRBJ1-5; 7 bases are shared with TRBD1. Trimming cost V 5 bases and J 4 bases; bases outside gene matches: 8. The CDR3 length is 15 residues. The CDR3 here is CASSNDGQANQPQHF. DNA of the CDR3: TGTGCCAGCAGTAACGATGGACAGGCAAATCAGCCCCAGCATTTT.

The rearrangement links TRBV4-3 to TRBJ2-1, with D tentatively TRBD2 (6 bases). Germline-derived CDR1 and CDR2 are LGHNA and YSLEER. V shed 4 bases and J shed 1 base, with 14 bases lying between them. The CDR3 contains 16 residues. The DNA for the CDR3 is TGCGCCAGCAGCCGGACCGGGACTGGGTCCTACAATGAGCAGTTCTTC. It specifies CASSRTGTGSYNEQFF.

The genes are TRBV5-6 and TRBJ2-3; D remains ambiguous. This CDR3 comprises 15 residues. CDR1 is SGHDT and CDR2 is YYEEEE in the germline V gene. Trimming stripped 4 bases from V and 6 bases from J, with 18 bases between. The CDR3 DNA follows: TGTGCCAGCAGCCCCTTGGCAGGCCCATCGGATACGCAGTATTTT. The encoded protein is CASSPLAGPSDTQYF.

This clonotype was detected many times. The chain combines TRBV6-6 with TRBJ1-1; a weak D match, TRBD1 (6 bases). The CDR3 contains 13 residues. Germline loops: CDR1 MNHNY, CDR2 SVGAGI (reference sequence). The V end lost 7 bases, the J end lost 3 bases, and 12 bases lay between the germline ends. The CDR3 sequence is CASTRQAYTEAFF. DNA for the CDR3: TGTGCCAGCACAAGACAGGCCTACACTGAAGCTTTCTTT.

This clonotype occurred once. V and J are TRBV29-1 and TRBJ2-7; D could derive from TRBD1 or TRBD2 (5 bases each). Trimming stripped 6 bases from V and 2 bases from J, with 17 bases between. This CDR3 is 14 amino acids long. Germline CDR1 reads SQVTM; CDR2 reads ANQGSEA. The CDR3 here is CSVLGPEYAYEQYF. CDR3 in DNA: TGCAGCGTACTGGGACCCGAGTACGCCTACGAGCAGTACTTC.

The chain recombines TRBV7-2 with TRBJ2-2; 12 bases agree with TRBD2. CDR3 length: 16 residues. The germline CDR1 and CDR2 sequences are SGHTA and FQGNSA. V was pared by 5 bases and J by 7 bases, with 8 bases of the junction left unmatched. CDR3 sequence: CASSARLAGALGELFF. CDR3 nucleotides: TGTGCCAGCAGCGCCCGACTAGCGGGGGCCCTCGGGGAGCTGTTTTTT.

Only a few counts were recorded for this clonotype. The gene calls are TRBV24-1 and TRBJ2-2, with a weak D call TRBD1 (6 bases). This CDR3 contains 15 residues. V dropped 2 bases and J dropped 6 bases, with 12 bases sitting between them. The germline V gene has CDR1 KGHDR and CDR2 SFDVKD. The CDR3 nucleotides are TGTGCCACCAGTGATTCCCCAGGGGTTTCCGGGGAGCTGTTTTTT. It translates to CATSDSPGVSGELFF.

This chain uses TRBV29-1 with TRBJ2-5; 7 bases agree with TRBD2. There are 11 residues in the CDR3. The V gene's germline CDR1 is SQVTM and CDR2 ANQGSEA. The CDR3 loop is CSGGERETQYF. In DNA, the CDR3 is TGCAGTGGGGGGGAGAGGGAGACCCAGTACTTC. Supplemented by reference TRBV29-1 and TRBJ2-5, the full variable domain reads SAVISQKPSRDICQRGTSLTIQCQVDSQVTMMFWYRQQPGQSLTLIATANQGSEATYESGFVIDKFPISRPNLTFSTLTVSNMSPEDSSIYLCSGGERETQYFGPGTRLLVL.

The chain is built from TRBV6-6 and TRBJ1-5; maybe TRBD1 (5 bases). Per germline, CDR1 MNHNY and CDR2 SVGAGI (reference sequence). The CDR3 has 12 residues. V lost 5 bases, J lost 15 bases, and 17 bases lay in between. CDR3 in amino acids: CASSPPAGQRHF. In DNA form, the CDR3 reads TGTGCCAGCAGTCCCCCCGCGGGGCAGCGGCATTTT.

This sequence joins TRBV5-1 and TRBJ1-4; 8 nucleotides agree with TRBD1. The CDR3 length is 16 residues. The J segment lost 4 bases and the V segment lost 3 bases, leaving 8 bases of the junction unmatched. Germline V CDR1 and CDR2: SGHRS, YFSETQ. CDR3 region: CASSSGPDRGNEKLFF. For the CDR3, the DNA is TGCGCCAGCAGCTCGGGGCCCGACAGGGGTAATGAAAAACTGTTTTTT.